Shown below are 2 T cell receptor beta chains from a single sample sequenced in a study of T cell responses to AZD1222 COVID-19 vaccine. Only in-frame clones appear in the TCRdb table, and some are missing; sequencing was by immunoSEQ multiplex PCR. Altogether about 210,000 clones are present, 85% to 95% being singletons, with the ten largest covering 1% to 1.5%. This specimen consisted of peripheral blood, obtained on day 0 of AZD1222 vaccination. These receptors all stem from an adult in good health.

This chain joins TRBV6-2 or TRBV6-3 and TRBJ2-1, with 8 bases that match TRBD1. Germline V gene data show CDR1 as MNHEY and CDR2 as SVGEGT. The CDR3 totals 15 residues. Trimming removed 6 bases from V and 2 bases from J; junction bases left unmatched: 6. CDR3 sequence reads: CASSPDRGAYNEQFF. In DNA form, the CDR3 reads TGTGCCAGCAGCCCAGACAGGGGAGCCTACAATGAGCAGTTCTTC.

This chain joins TRBV6-5 and TRBJ2-3; no reliable D call. This CDR3 comprises 14 residues. Looked up from germline, CDR1 is MNHEY and CDR2 is SVGAGI. Trimming removed 9 bases from V and 2 bases from J, with 15 bases in between. The CDR3 DNA follows: TGTGCCAGTCAAACCCGTCCAGACACAGATACGCAGTATTTT. This sequence encodes CASQTRPDTDTQYF.